These 19 T cell receptor beta chains came from one sample sequenced in a study of radiotherapy plus CTLA-4 blockade in lung cancer. Generated by immunoSEQ multiplex PCR, the TCRdb table keeps only in-frame clones and is missing some. The data show approximately 100,000 clones, approximately 78% seen once. The source material was peripheral blood, sampled from a patient treated with radiotherapy plus ipilimumab. The source of these receptors is a human donor with non-small cell lung cancer who had a partial response to radiotherapy plus ipilimumab.

The V call is TRBV5-1, the J call TRBJ2-2; a weak D match, TRBD1 (6 bases). CDR3 length: 17 amino acids. Between the trimmed V and J ends, which lost 1 base and 4 bases, there was a span of 17 bases. Germline CDR1 reads SGHRS; CDR2 reads YFSETQ. CDR3 bases: TGCGCCAGCAGCTTGTTAAAGGGACAACTTAGCACCGGGGAGCTGTTTTTT. Translating it yields CASSLLKGQLSTGELFF.

J is TRBJ1-5 and V is TRBV28; no definite D call. The CDR3 covers 14 residues. The germline CDR1 and CDR2 sequences are MDHEN and SYDVKM. Trimming stripped 2 bases from V and 3 bases from J, with 8 bases between. The CDR3 sequence: CASSLQQHNQPQHF. CDR3 sequence (DNA): TGTGCCAGCAGTTTACAACAGCACAATCAGCCCCAGCATTTT.

The rearrangement links TRBV11-2 to TRBJ1-4; no clear D. The V end was cut by 4 bases, the J end by 5 bases, with 14 bases between. This CDR3 has 15 amino acids. The germline CDR1 and CDR2 sequences are SGHAT and FQNNGV. The CDR3 nucleotides are TGTGCCAGCAGCTCCCGGGGATACCAAAATGAAAAACTGTTTTTT. It yields the protein CASSSRGYQNEKLFF.

The chain combines TRBV2 with TRBJ2-1; 9 bases are shared with TRBD1. From germline, CDR1 is SNHLY and CDR2 FYNNEI. There are 15 residues in the CDR3. V was pared by 8 bases and J by 6 bases, with 11 bases of the junction left unmatched. CDR3 sequence: CASSPEGTGSNEQFF. The CDR3 DNA reads as TGTGCCAGCTCCCCGGAGGGGACAGGGAGCAATGAGCAGTTCTTC.

The gene calls are TRBV6-1 and TRBJ2-1; D is possibly TRBD2 (5 bases). The CDR3 extends over 14 amino acids. V lost 7 bases and J 1 base, leaving 11 bases between the germline ends. CDR1 is MNHNS and CDR2 is SASEGT in the germline V gene. The CDR3 is CASTYTGSYNEQFF. CDR3 nucleotides: TGTGCCAGCACGTATACGGGGTCCTACAATGAGCAGTTCTTC.

The table lists this clone with a count of one. The chain has TRBV5-6 and TRBJ2-1; possible D gene TRBD2, 5 bases. Deletions cut 0 bases from V and 14 bases from J, with 12 bases between. The CDR3 totals 12 residues. Per the germline V gene, CDR1 is SGHDT and CDR2 is YYEEEE. Here the CDR3 reads CASSLGPLGKFF. As DNA, the CDR3 is TGTGCCAGCAGCTTGGGGCCTCTCGGGAAGTTCTTC.

The genes are TRBV6-5 and TRBJ2-7; 7 nucleotides agree with TRBD1. Germline V gives CDR1 MNHEY, CDR2 SVGAGI. This CDR3 comprises 15 residues. Trimming removed 4 bases from V and 1 base from J; junction bases left unmatched: 7. The CDR3 DNA sequence: TGTGCCAGCAGTTCACAGGGGTCCGGATCCTACGAGCAGTACTTC. It specifies CASSSQGSGSYEQYF.

The J gene is TRBJ1-5, the V gene TRBV6-5; D uncertain. Germline loops: CDR1 MNHEY, CDR2 SVGAGI. This CDR3 contains 14 residues. Trimming shortened V by 6 bases and J by 0 bases, and 9 bases separated the two germline ends. CDR3: CASRTEYSNQPQHF. The CDR3 bases are TGTGCCAGCAGGACGGAGTATAGCAATCAGCCCCAGCATTTT.

This clone occurred once. In nucleotides, the CDR3 is TGTGCCAGCAACCGACTAGCGGGAGGGCCCGGGTCCTACAATGAGCAGTTCTTC. Protein: CASNRLAGGPGSYNEQFF. V usage is TRBV2 and J usage is TRBJ2-1, with TRBD2 matching 14 bases. V shed 7 bases and J 1 base; nucleotides not matched to a gene: 9. Germline CDR1 is SNHLY and CDR2 is FYNNEI. This CDR3 has 18 residues.

This clone was detected once. The J gene is TRBJ2-4, the V gene TRBV5-4, with 8 nucleotides matching TRBD2. This CDR3 comprises 14 residues. Unmatched junction bases numbered 9, after V lost 4 bases and J lost 9 bases. Germline CDR1 and CDR2: SGHNT and YYREEE (reference sequence). CDR3 residues: CASSPAGGQTIQYF. The CDR3 DNA sequence: TGTGCCAGCAGCCCTGCGGGGGGACAAACCATTCAGTACTTC.

This chain connects TRBV5-1 to TRBJ2-2, with D maybe TRBD2 (6 bases). The CDR3 sequence is 13 residues long. The germline gives CDR1 SGHRS, CDR2 YFSETQ. Trimming removed 2 bases from V and 5 bases from J, with 7 bases in between. The CDR3, as DNA: TGCGCCAGCAGCTTAGGGACTACCGGGGAGCTGTTTTTT. Encoded protein: CASSLGTTGELFF.

The chain is built from TRBV6-6 and TRBJ1-2, with TRBD1 as a possible D gene (6 bases). The germline V and J ends were trimmed by 5 bases and 8 bases, with 15 bases remaining between them. Germline V gene data show CDR1 as MNHNY and CDR2 as SVGAGI (reference sequence). The CDR3 length is 13 residues. The CDR3 reads CASSPQGLRGYTF. The CDR3 nucleotides read TGTGCCAGCAGTCCCCAGGGGCTTCGGGGCTACACCTTC.

The chain links TRBV18 to TRBJ2-3; TRBD1 is a possible D gene (5 bases). CDR3 length: 15 residues. The V and J ends lost 0 bases and 7 bases respectively, with 14 bases between them. In germline, CDR1 is KGHSH, CDR2 LQKENI. CDR3 sequence (DNA): TGTGCCAGCTCACCACCGGGGCAGGATGTGAATACGCAGTATTTT. This encodes CASSPPGQDVNTQYF.

V usage is TRBV2 and J usage is TRBJ1-1; D is perhaps TRBD1 (6 bases). Germline V CDR1 and CDR2: SNHLY, FYNNEI. This CDR3 spans 15 amino acids. The germline V and J ends were trimmed by 6 bases and 4 bases, with 18 bases remaining between them. The CDR3 DNA follows: TGTGCCAGCAGGGGGGCAAGGGGCCGTGGCACTGAAGCTTTCTTT. Residues: CASRGARGRGTEAFF. The full variable domain, with the rest looked up from reference TRBV2 and TRBJ1-1, is EPEVTQTPSHQVTQMGQEVILRCVPISNHLYFYWYRQILGQKVEFLVSFYNNEISEKSEIFDDQFSVERPDGSNFTLKIRSTKLEDSAMYFCASRGARGRGTEAFFGQGTRLTVV.

The V gene is TRBV5-1, the J gene TRBJ2-5, with TRBD2 matching over 10 bases. Germline CDR1 is SGHRS and CDR2 is YFSETQ. This CDR3 region has 15 residues. V lost 0 bases to trimming and J lost 4 bases; unmatched junction nucleotides: 3. CDR3 loop: CASSLVTSGTETQYF. The CDR3, as DNA: TGCGCCAGCAGCTTGGTTACTAGCGGGACAGAGACCCAGTACTTC.

In its sample, this clone was seen once. The J gene is TRBJ2-2, the V gene TRBV19, with TRBD2 as a possible D gene (6 bases). Germline CDR1 and CDR2: LNHDA and SQIVND (reference sequence). The CDR3 runs 14 residues. V was cut by 5 bases and J by 5 bases, with 12 bases left in between. The CDR3 DNA reads as TGTGCCAGTAGTCCGGGACTCTGGACCGGGGAGCTGTTTTTT. It specifies CASSPGLWTGELFF.

The chain couples TRBV5-1 to TRBJ1-4; D perhaps matches TRBD1 (5 bases). Germline-derived CDR1 and CDR2 are SGHRS and YFSETQ. The CDR3 spans 16 residues. Trimming cost V 4 bases and J 0 bases, with 13 bases left between them. The CDR3 spells CASSLAGVATNEKLFF. In DNA, the CDR3 is TGCGCCAGCAGCCTTGCGGGGGTGGCAACTAATGAAAAACTGTTTTTT.

The rearrangement joins TRBV5-1 to TRBJ2-1; TRBD1 might be the D (7 bases). The germline V and J ends were trimmed by 9 bases and 5 bases, with 18 bases remaining between them. Germline V gene sequence: CDR1 SGHRS, CDR2 YFSETQ. This CDR3 comprises 14 residues. The CDR3 bases are TGCGCCAACAACCCGGAGGGGGCGAACAATGAGCAGTTCTTC. Protein: CANNPEGANNEQFF. Full variable domain (outside the CDR3, taken from reference TRBV5-1 and TRBJ2-1): KAGVTQTPRYLIKTRGQQVTLSCSPISGHRSVSWYQQTPGQGLQFLFEYFSETQRNKGNFPGRFSGRQFSNSRSEMNVSTLELGDSALYLCANNPEGANNEQFFGPGTRLTVL.

The chain uses TRBV9 and TRBJ2-3; no clear D. Germline CDR1 SGDLS, CDR2 YYNGEE. The CDR3 has 13 amino acids. Trimming took off 1 base at V and 4 bases at J, with 7 bases between the two ends. CDR3 DNA: TGTGCCAGCAGCGTATCACCGGCAGATACGCAGTATTTT. Translation gives CASSVSPADTQYF.